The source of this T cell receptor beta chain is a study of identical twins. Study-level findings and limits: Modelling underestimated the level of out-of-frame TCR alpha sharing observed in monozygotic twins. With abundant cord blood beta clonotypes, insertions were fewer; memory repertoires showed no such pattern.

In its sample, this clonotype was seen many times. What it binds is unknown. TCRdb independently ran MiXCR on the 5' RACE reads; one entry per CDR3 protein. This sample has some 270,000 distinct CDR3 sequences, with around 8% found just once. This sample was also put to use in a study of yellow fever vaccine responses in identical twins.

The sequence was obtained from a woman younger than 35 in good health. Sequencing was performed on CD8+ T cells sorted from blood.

In nucleotides, the CDR3 is TGTGCCAGCAGCCCGTTGTCCGAAGTTAACTATGGCTACACCTTC. Protein: CASSPLSEVNYGYTF. This rearrangement joins TRBV5-5 to TRBJ1-2; D remains ambiguous. The CDR3 sequence is 15 residues long. The germline V and J ends were trimmed by 4 bases and 1 base, with 14 bases remaining between them. Germline CDR1 reads SGHKS; CDR2 reads YYEKEE (reference sequence).